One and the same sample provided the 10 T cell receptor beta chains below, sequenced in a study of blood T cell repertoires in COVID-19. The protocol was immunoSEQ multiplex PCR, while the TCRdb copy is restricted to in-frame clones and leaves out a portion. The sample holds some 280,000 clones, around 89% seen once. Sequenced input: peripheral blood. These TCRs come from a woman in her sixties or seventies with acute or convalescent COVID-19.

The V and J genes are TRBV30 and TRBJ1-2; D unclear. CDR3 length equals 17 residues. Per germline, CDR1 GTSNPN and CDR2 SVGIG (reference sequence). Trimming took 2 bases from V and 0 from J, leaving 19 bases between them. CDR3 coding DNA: TGTGCCTGGAGTCCCGGGCGGGGAGCCCGAGCTAACTATGGCTACACCTTC. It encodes CAWSPGRGARANYGYTF.

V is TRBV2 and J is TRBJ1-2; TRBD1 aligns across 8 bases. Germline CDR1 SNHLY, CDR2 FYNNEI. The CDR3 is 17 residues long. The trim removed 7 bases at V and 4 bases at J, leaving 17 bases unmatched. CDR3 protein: CASIAPETGGRRYGYTF. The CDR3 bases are TGTGCCAGCATAGCACCCGAAACAGGGGGACGTCGCTATGGCTACACCTTC.

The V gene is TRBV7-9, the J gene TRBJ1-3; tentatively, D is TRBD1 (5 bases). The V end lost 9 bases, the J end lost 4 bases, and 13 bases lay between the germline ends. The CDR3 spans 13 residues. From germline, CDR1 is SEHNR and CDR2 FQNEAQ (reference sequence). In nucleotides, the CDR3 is TGTGCCAGATCAGGGATCTCCGGAAACACCATATATTTT. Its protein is CARSGISGNTIYF.

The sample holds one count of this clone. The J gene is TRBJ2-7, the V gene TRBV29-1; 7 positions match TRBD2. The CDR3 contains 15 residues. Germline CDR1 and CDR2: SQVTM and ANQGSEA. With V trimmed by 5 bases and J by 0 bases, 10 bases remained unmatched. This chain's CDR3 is CSVLGSLAVSYEQYF. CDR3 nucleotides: TGCAGCGTTCTTGGGAGTCTAGCGGTCTCCTACGAGCAGTACTTC.

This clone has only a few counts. In DNA form, the CDR3 reads TGCGCCAGCAGCATCTGGGAGGCTAACTATGGCTACACCTTC. It yields the protein CASSIWEANYGYTF. V usage is TRBV5-1 and J usage is TRBJ1-2; D is unresolved. V lost 4 bases to trimming and J lost 0 bases, with 10 bases between them. This CDR3 comprises 14 residues. Germline CDR1 and CDR2: SGHRS and YFSETQ.

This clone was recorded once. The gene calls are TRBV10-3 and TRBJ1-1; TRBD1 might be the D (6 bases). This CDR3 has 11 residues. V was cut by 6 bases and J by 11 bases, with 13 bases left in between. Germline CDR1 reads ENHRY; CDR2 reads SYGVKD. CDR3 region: CAISTGTTAFF. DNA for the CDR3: TGTGCCATCAGCACCGGGACAACGGCTTTCTTT.

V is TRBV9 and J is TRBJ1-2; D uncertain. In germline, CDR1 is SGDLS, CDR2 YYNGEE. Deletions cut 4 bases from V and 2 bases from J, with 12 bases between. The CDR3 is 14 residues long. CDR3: CASSPKAENYGYTF. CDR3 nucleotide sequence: TGTGCCAGCAGCCCAAAGGCGGAAAACTATGGCTACACCTTC.

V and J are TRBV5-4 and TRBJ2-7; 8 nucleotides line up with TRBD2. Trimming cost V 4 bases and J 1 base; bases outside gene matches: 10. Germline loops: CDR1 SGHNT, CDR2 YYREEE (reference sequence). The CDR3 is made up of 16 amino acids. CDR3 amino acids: CASSPAQRGQSYEQYF. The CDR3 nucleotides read TGTGCCAGCAGCCCAGCCCAGCGGGGGCAATCCTACGAGCAGTACTTC.

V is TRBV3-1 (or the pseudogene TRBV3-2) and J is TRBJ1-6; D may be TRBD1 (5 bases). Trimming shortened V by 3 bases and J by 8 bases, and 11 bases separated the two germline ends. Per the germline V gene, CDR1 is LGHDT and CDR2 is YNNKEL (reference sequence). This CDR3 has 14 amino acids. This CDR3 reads CASSHQQDDSPLHF. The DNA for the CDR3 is TGTGCCAGCAGCCATCAACAGGACGATTCACCCCTCCACTTT.

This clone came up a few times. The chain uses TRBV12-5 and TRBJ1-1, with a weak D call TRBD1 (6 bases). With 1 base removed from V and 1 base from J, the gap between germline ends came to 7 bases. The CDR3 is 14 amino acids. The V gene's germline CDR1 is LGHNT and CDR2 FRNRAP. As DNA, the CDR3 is TGTGCTAGTGGTTTGGGGACAGCGAACACTGAAGCTTTCTTT. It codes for CASGLGTANTEAFF.